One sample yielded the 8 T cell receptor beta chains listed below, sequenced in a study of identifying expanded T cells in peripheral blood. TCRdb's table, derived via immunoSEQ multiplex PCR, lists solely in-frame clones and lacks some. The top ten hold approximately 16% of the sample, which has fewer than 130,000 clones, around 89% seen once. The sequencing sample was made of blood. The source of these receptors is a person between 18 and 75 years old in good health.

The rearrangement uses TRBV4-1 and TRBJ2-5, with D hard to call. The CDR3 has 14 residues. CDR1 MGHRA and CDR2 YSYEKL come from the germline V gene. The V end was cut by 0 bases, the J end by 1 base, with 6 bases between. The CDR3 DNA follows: TGCGCCAGCAGCCAAGACGGTGTCCAAGAGACCCAGTACTTC. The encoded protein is CASSQDGVQETQYF.

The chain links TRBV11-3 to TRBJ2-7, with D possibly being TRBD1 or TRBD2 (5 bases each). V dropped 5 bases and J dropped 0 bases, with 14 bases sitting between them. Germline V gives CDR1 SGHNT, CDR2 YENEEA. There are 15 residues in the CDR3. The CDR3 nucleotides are TGTGCCAGCAGCCCACCCGGGGCGGGCTCCTACGAGCAGTACTTC. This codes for CASSPPGAGSYEQYF.

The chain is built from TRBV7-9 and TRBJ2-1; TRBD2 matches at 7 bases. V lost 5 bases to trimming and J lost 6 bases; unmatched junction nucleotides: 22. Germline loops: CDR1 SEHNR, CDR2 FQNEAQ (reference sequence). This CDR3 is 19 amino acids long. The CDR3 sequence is CASSPWARASGSGVNEQFF. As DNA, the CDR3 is TGTGCCAGCAGCCCCTGGGCAAGGGCTAGCGGTTCAGGTGTCAATGAGCAGTTCTTC.

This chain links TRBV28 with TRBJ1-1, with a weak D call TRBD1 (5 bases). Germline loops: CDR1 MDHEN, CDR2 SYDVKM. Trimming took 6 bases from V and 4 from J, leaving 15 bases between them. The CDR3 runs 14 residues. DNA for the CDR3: TGTGCCAGCAGCCCCCCCAGGGTTGGCACTGAAGCTTTCTTT. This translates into CASSPPRVGTEAFF.

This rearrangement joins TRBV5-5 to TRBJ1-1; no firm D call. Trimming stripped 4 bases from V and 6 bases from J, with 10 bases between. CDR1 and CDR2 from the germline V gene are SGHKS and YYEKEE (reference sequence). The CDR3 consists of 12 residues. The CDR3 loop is CASSLRWSEAFF. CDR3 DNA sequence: TGTGCCAGCAGCCTCCGTTGGTCTGAAGCTTTCTTT.

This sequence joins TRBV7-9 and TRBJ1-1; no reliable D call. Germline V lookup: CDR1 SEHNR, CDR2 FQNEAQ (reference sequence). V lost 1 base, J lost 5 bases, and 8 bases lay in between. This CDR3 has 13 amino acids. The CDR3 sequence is CASSLDSGTEAFF. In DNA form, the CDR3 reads TGTGCCAGCAGCTTAGATAGTGGGACTGAAGCTTTCTTT.

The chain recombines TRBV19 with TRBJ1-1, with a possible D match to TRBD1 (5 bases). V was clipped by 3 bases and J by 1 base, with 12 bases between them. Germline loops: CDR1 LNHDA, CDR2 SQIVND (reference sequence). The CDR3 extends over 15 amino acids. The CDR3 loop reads CASSIGPTGNTEAFF. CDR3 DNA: TGTGCCAGTAGTATCGGCCCTACAGGGAACACTGAAGCTTTCTTT.

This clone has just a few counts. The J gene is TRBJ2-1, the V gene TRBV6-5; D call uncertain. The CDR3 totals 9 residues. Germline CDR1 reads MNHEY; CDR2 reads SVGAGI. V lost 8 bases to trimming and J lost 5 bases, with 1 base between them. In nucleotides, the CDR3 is TGTGCCAGCGACAATGAGCAGTTCTTC. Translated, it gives CASDNEQFF.